The clone carrying this T cell receptor beta chain showed up just a few times. The CDR3 sequence is 18 residues long. V shed 1 base, J shed 2 bases, and the junction held 9 bases outside the gene matches. Per germline, CDR1 SGHAT and CDR2 FQNNGV. One entry per CDR3 protein, called by TCRdb with MiXCR from the 5' RACE reads. Of 500,000 to 600,000 distinct CDR3 sequences listed, about 20% are singletons. Donors uniformly comprised healthy Caucasians. The data stem from a study of identical twins. A further study also used this sample, focusing on T cells expressing NK-cell markers.

The sequence was obtained from a woman under 30 in good health. Source material: CD4+ T cells sorted from blood. The gene calls are TRBV11-2 and TRBJ2-1; the match to TRBD2 covers 9 bases. CDR3 protein: CASSLVPPAGGTYNEQFF. CDR3 nucleotides: TGTGCCAGCAGCTTAGTCCCTCCGGCGGGGGGGACCTACAATGAGCAGTTCTTC.